This T cell receptor beta chain was captured by sequencing in a study of T-cell memory formation after mild COVID-19. TCRdb reanalysed the 5' RACE reads using MiXCR and keeps one entry per CDR3 protein. Of a few hundred thousand distinct CDR3 sequences in the sample, 15% to 20% were seen once. Points from the study as a whole: CD4+ bias marked clones expanding day 15 to 37, unlike balanced contracting clones.

V gave up 0 bases and J gave up 10 bases, with 14 bases separating them. The CDR3 has 15 amino acids. The germline V gene encodes CDR1 SGHRS and CDR2 YFSETQ. For this clonotype: The antigen is unknown.

The chain uses TRBV5-1 and TRBJ1-6; a possible D gene is TRBD1 (6 bases). This TCR derives from a man younger than 35 who had mild COVID-19 (a few samples of this study predate the infection). Cell type and time point are not known. What was sequenced was PBMCs or a T cell subset sorted from them (not recorded which). CDR3 nucleotides: TGCGCCAGCAGCTTGGAGTTACAGGGTGAATCACCCCTCCACTTT. Translation gives CASSLELQGESPLHF.